The clone carrying this T cell receptor (beta chain) was observed a handful of times. Its specificity is not known. There was relapse after autologous stem cell transplantation in every patient, and there was variation in brentuximab vedotin exposure. Using immunoSEQ multiplex PCR, the repertoire was profiled, and TCRdb retains in-frame clones only, with some absent. The table shows 40,000 to 65,000 clones, with roughly 80% occurring only once. This record comes from a study of PD-1 blockade in classical Hodgkin lymphoma. Turning to the study itself: Patients were treated with nivolumab at 3 mg/kg, and this was given intravenously every 2 weeks. Whole-study findings and limits: Before treatment, TCR diversity in newly diagnosed patients was reportedly lower than in healthy donors. Baseline diversity in complete responders resembled that of newly diagnosed patients.

This CDR3 spans 21 amino acids. This chain uses TRBV21-1 with TRBJ2-1; the table assigns TRBD2, which was not confirmed against the DNA. TRBV21-1 is noted as a pseudogene. Sequences were derived from peripheral blood mononuclear cells (PBMCs), sampled at baseline. This TCR came from a human donor with classical Hodgkin lymphoma. In DNA, the CDR3 is TGTGCCAGCAGCAAAGACCCAGGGTCGGGGCGGGAGGAGTGGGTATACAATGAGCAGTTCTTC. Translating gives CASSKDPGSGREEWVYNEQFF.